The 15 T cell receptor beta chains below were found in one sample sequenced in a study of blood T cell repertoires in COVID-19. TCRdb keeps only in-frame clones here, not all; method: immunoSEQ multiplex PCR. Among roughly 92,000 clones listed, around 89% were seen once. The sequencing sample was made of peripheral blood. The receptors here all came from an elderly woman with active or convalescent COVID-19.

This clone appeared a few times. V is TRBV10-3 and J is TRBJ2-1, with 12 bases matching TRBD2. Germline CDR1 ENHRY, CDR2 SYGVKD. This CDR3 has 16 amino acids. Germline trimming cut 4 bases from V and 5 bases from J; bases unmatched to any gene: 6. Written as DNA, the CDR3 is TGTGCCATCAGTGCGGCCGGGACTAGCGGGCACAATGAGCAGTTCTTC. Translation gives CAISAAGTSGHNEQFF.

V gene TRBV5-1 combines with J gene TRBJ2-2, with 12 bases lining up with TRBD2. The CDR3 length is 16 residues. Germline-derived CDR1 and CDR2 are SGHRS and YFSETQ. The ends lost 4 bases at V and 5 bases at J; junction bases unmatched: 6. The CDR3 here is CASSPRLAGATGELFF. CDR3 in DNA: TGCGCCAGCAGCCCCCGACTAGCGGGAGCAACCGGGGAGCTGTTTTTT.

This sequence joins TRBV10-3 and TRBJ1-5; TRBD1 aligns across 8 bases. This CDR3 is 15 amino acids long. The germline CDR1 and CDR2 sequences are ENHRY and SYGVKD. V trimming: 5 bases; J trimming: 7 bases; junction bases outside the gene matches: 10. CDR3 region: CAISQQGGVGQPQHF. In nucleotides, the CDR3 is TGTGCCATCAGTCAACAGGGGGGAGTAGGACAGCCCCAGCATTTT.

The V gene is TRBV11-2, the J gene TRBJ2-1; D gene ambiguous. CDR1 is SGHAT and CDR2 is FQNNGV in the germline V gene. V lost 5 bases, J lost 6 bases, and 11 bases lay in between. The CDR3 is made up of 13 amino acids. CDR3 nucleotide sequence: TGTGCCAGCAGCCCCCTACGCCTCAATGAGCAGTTCTTC. Residues: CASSPLRLNEQFF.

The J gene is TRBJ2-1, the V gene TRBV18; TRBD2 aligns across 15 bases. The CDR3 runs 17 residues. Per the germline V gene, CDR1 is KGHSH and CDR2 is LQKENI. V was pared by 2 bases and J by 6 bases, with 5 bases of the junction left unmatched. CDR3 residues: CASSPTEGLAGGNEQFF. CDR3 in DNA: TGTGCCAGCTCACCAACGGAGGGACTAGCGGGAGGCAATGAGCAGTTCTTC.

The chain couples TRBV5-1 to TRBJ2-7, with D maybe TRBD2 (6 bases). Looked up from germline, CDR1 is SGHRS and CDR2 is YFSETQ. Trimming took off 0 bases at V and 5 bases at J, with 15 bases between the two ends. The CDR3 has 15 residues. CDR3 in amino acids: CASSLVLGSFDEQYF. In DNA form, the CDR3 reads TGCGCCAGCAGCTTGGTACTCGGGAGTTTCGACGAGCAGTACTTC.

The chain has TRBV7-6 and TRBJ2-3; 10 bases map to TRBD2. The CDR3 has 15 residues. The germline V gene encodes CDR1 SGHVS and CDR2 FNYEAQ. Trimming took 4 bases from V and 4 from J; bases not matched to a gene: 5. The CDR3 DNA sequence: TGTGCCAGCAGCTCTAGCGGGAGTGGGGCAGATACGCAGTATTTT. Protein sequence: CASSSSGSGADTQYF. Supplemented by reference TRBV7-6 and TRBJ2-3, the full variable domain reads GAGVSQSPRYKVTKRGQDVALRCDPISGHVSLYWYRQALGQGPEFLTYFNYEAQQDKSGLPNDRFSAERPEGSISTLTIQRTEQRDSAMYRCASSSSGSGADTQYFGPGTRLTVL.

The chain is built from TRBV3-1 (or the pseudogene TRBV3-2) and TRBJ2-5, with 11 bases identical to TRBD2. The CDR3 is 15 amino acids. Germline CDR1 LGHDT, CDR2 YNNKEL (reference sequence). Trimming took 4 bases from V and 4 from J; bases not matched to a gene: 5. CDR3 amino acids: CASSLPTSGIETQYF. As DNA, the CDR3 is TGTGCCAGCAGCCTACCGACTAGCGGGATAGAGACCCAGTACTTC.

The chain links TRBV2 to TRBJ1-1; 9 nucleotides line up with TRBD1. The V gene's germline CDR1 is SNHLY and CDR2 FYNNEI. This CDR3 is built from 14 residues. Trimming removed 6 bases from V and 4 bases from J; junction bases left unmatched: 6. DNA for the CDR3: TGTGCCAGCAGAAATACAGGGGGCATCACTGAAGCTTTCTTT. The encoded protein is CASRNTGGITEAFF. The whole variable domain, remainder taken from reference TRBV2 and TRBJ1-1, is EPEVTQTPSHQVTQMGQEVILRCVPISNHLYFYWYRQILGQKVEFLVSFYNNEISEKSEIFDDQFSVERPDGSNFTLKIRSTKLEDSAMYFCASRNTGGITEAFFGQGTRLTVV.

The chain combines TRBV30 with TRBJ2-2, with D possibly matching TRBD1 (6 bases). The V end lost 4 bases, the J end lost 0 bases, and 9 bases lay between the germline ends. The germline V gene has CDR1 GTSNPN and CDR2 SVGIG (reference sequence). This CDR3 comprises 14 residues. The CDR3, as DNA: TGTGCCTGGAACAGGGCCTCGAACACCGGGGAGCTGTTTTTT. It codes for CAWNRASNTGELFF.

The CDR3 bases are TGTGCCAGCAGCCAACCCACAGGGAAAGTATACGAGCAGTACTTC. Its protein is CASSQPTGKVYEQYF. The chain is built from TRBV3-1 (or the pseudogene TRBV3-2) and TRBJ2-7, with D possibly TRBD1 on 6 matching bases. The germline CDR1 and CDR2 sequences are LGHDT and YNNKEL (reference sequence). Trimming removed 2 bases at V and 4 bases at J, with 15 bases between. This CDR3 comprises 15 residues.

The gene calls are TRBV18 and TRBJ1-4; tentatively, D is TRBD1 (6 bases). V lost 4 bases to trimming and J lost 7 bases, with 19 bases between them. Germline V gene lookup returns CDR1 KGHSH and CDR2 LQKENI. The CDR3 loop spans 16 amino acids. In nucleotides, the CDR3 is TGTGCCAGCTCACTAAACTACAGGGAATTTAGTGAAAAACTGTTTTTT. Residues: CASSLNYREFSEKLFF. Supplemented by reference TRBV18 and TRBJ1-4, the full variable domain reads NAGVMQNPRHLVRRRGQEARLRCSPMKGHSHVYWYRQLPEEGLKFMVYLQKENIIDESGMPKERFSAEFPKEGPSILRIQQVVRGDSAAYFCASSLNYREFSEKLFFGSGTQLSVL.

In this sample, this clone turned up once. The rearrangement links TRBV3-1 (or the pseudogene TRBV3-2) to TRBJ1-1, with D maybe TRBD1 (5 bases). V dropped 0 bases and J dropped 5 bases, with 7 bases sitting between them. The CDR3 totals 13 residues. Germline V gives CDR1 LGHDT, CDR2 YNNKEL (reference sequence). CDR3 amino acids: CASSQEGRTEAFF. CDR3 coding DNA: TGTGCCAGCAGCCAAGAGGGGCGTACTGAAGCTTTCTTT.

This chain links TRBV7-2 with TRBJ1-2, with no clear D. This CDR3 contains 15 residues. V dropped 4 bases and J dropped 4 bases, with 16 bases sitting between them. Per germline, CDR1 SGHTA and CDR2 FQGNSA. Written as DNA, the CDR3 is TGTGCCAGCAGCTCGAACCCGATACAGAGCTATGGCTACACCTTC. It translates to CASSSNPIQSYGYTF. The complete variable domain, with remaining parts taken from reference TRBV7-2 and TRBJ1-2, reads GAGVSQSPSNKVTEKGKDVELRCDPISGHTALYWYRQSLGQGLEFLIYFQGNSAPDKSGLPSDRFSAERTGGSVSTLTIQRTQQEDSAVYLCASSSNPIQSYGYTFGSGTRLTVV.

V is TRBV9 and J is TRBJ2-7; 8 bases are a match to TRBD2. Germline V gene data show CDR1 as SGDLS and CDR2 as YYNGEE. V dropped 0 bases and J dropped 1; count of bases not matched to a gene: 3. The length of the CDR3 is 15 residues. The CDR3 here is CASSVELADSYEQYF. CDR3 nucleotides: TGTGCCAGCAGCGTAGAACTAGCGGATTCCTACGAGCAGTACTTC. The full variable domain, its missing parts supplied by reference TRBV9 and TRBJ2-7, is DSGVTQTPKHLITATGQRVTLRCSPRSGDLSVYWYQQSLDQGLQFLIQYYNGEERAKGNILERFSAQQFPDLHSELNLSSLELGDSALYFCASSVELADSYEQYFGPGTRLTVT.